This entry lists 14 T cell receptor beta chains sequenced from one sample in a study of tumor-infiltrating lymphocytes in localized non-small cell lung cancer. Produced via immunoSEQ multiplex PCR; TCRdb's table is partial and in-frame only. The table lists over 15,000 clones, over 55% of them singletons. Sequenced input: lung tumor tissue. All receptors come from a human donor with non-small cell lung cancer.

In its sample, this clone was seen a few times. The junction shows a germline mismatch at one end, possibly a read error. This chain connects TRBV7-9 to TRBJ2-5; D may correspond to TRBD1 or TRBD2 (5 bases each). The CDR3 totals 12 residues. Looked up from germline, CDR1 is SEHNR and CDR2 is FQNEAQ (reference sequence). The CDR3 DNA is TGCGCCAGCTCGGGGCTCGGAGAGACCCAGTACTTC. It specifies CASSGLGETQYF.

The chain uses TRBV27 and TRBJ1-1; the D gene is possibly TRBD1 (6 bases). Germline V gives CDR1 MNHEY, CDR2 SMNVEV (reference sequence). The CDR3 extends over 14 amino acids. Trimming shortened V by 3 bases and J by 5 bases, and 13 bases separated the two germline ends. This chain's CDR3 is CASSFRRGNTEAFF. The CDR3 coding sequence is TGTGCCAGCAGTTTTCGGAGGGGGAATACTGAAGCTTTCTTT.

This clone came up a few times. This chain connects TRBV4-1 to TRBJ2-1, with D perhaps TRBD2 (6 bases). The germline V and J ends were trimmed by 4 bases and 3 bases, with 13 bases remaining between them. The CDR3 consists of 15 residues. Germline V gene sequence: CDR1 MGHRA, CDR2 YSYEKL. The CDR3: CASSLRLGDYNEQFF. The CDR3 DNA reads TGCGCCAGCAGCCTACGACTAGGTGACTACAATGAGCAGTTCTTC.

This clone turned up a few times. The gene calls are TRBV9 and TRBJ1-5; D is possibly TRBD1 (5 bases). Germline CDR1 reads SGDLS; CDR2 reads YYNGEE. There are 14 residues in the CDR3. Between the trimmed V and J ends, which lost 0 bases and 7 bases, there was a span of 11 bases. The CDR3 here is CASSVAGGEQPQHF. CDR3 in DNA: TGTGCCAGCAGCGTAGCTGGGGGGGAACAGCCCCAGCATTTT.

In its sample, this clone was seen once. V and J are TRBV28 and TRBJ2-7; D gene ambiguous. Germline V gives CDR1 MDHEN, CDR2 SYDVKM. The CDR3 length is 14 residues. V gave up 9 bases and J gave up 4 bases, with 19 bases separating them. The CDR3 DNA sequence: TGTGCCAGTTCGACCGGGCCCTCAGAGTACGAGCAGTACTTC. Translation gives CASSTGPSEYEQYF.

CDR3: CSVGYRDGGTEAFF. CDR3 nucleotides: TGCAGCGTTGGGTACAGGGACGGGGGAACTGAAGCTTTCTTT. The chain combines TRBV29-1 with TRBJ1-1; possibly TRBD1 for D (6 bases). V lost 4 bases, J lost 5 bases, and 17 bases lay in between. The CDR3 spans 14 residues. Germline lookup yields CDR1 SQVTM and CDR2 ANQGSEA.

J is TRBJ2-3 and V is TRBV7-2, with D maybe TRBD2 (7 bases). Germline CDR1 reads SGHTA; CDR2 reads FQGNSA. Between the trimmed V and J ends, which lost 6 bases and 4 bases, there was a span of 14 bases. This CDR3 has 14 residues. The CDR3 is CASSSRGGADTQYF. The CDR3 DNA follows: TGTGCCAGCAGTTCTAGAGGGGGGGCAGATACGCAGTATTTT.

The V and J genes are TRBV10-3 and TRBJ2-3; a weak D match, TRBD2 (5 bases). The CDR3 length is 14 residues. Trimming removed 3 bases at V and 6 bases at J, with 13 bases between. CDR1 is ENHRY and CDR2 is SYGVKD in the germline V gene. CDR3 bases: TGTGCCATCAGTGAACGGGGTTTGGATGATACGCAGTATTTT. This codes for CAISERGLDDTQYF.

This clone rates as medium-sized (0.01 to 0.1%). The genes are TRBV27 and TRBJ1-1, with unresolved D. CDR3 length equals 14 residues. Germline CDR1 reads MNHEY; CDR2 reads SMNVEV (reference sequence). V lost 4 bases and J 3 bases, leaving 12 bases between the germline ends. CDR3 coding DNA: TGTGCCAGCAGTTCCCTCGGGGTGGACACTGAAGCTTTCTTT. This codes for CASSSLGVDTEAFF.

This rearrangement joins TRBV6-1 to TRBJ2-7; no firm D call. Germline CDR1 and CDR2: MNHNS and SASEGT. V lost 3 bases to trimming and J lost 6 bases, with 6 bases between them. The CDR3 extends over 11 amino acids. CDR3 sequence (DNA): TGTGCCAGCAGTGACAGGATCGAGCAGTACTTC. Its translation: CASSDRIEQYF.

This clone came up a few times. The chain is built from TRBV19 and TRBJ2-1; perhaps D is TRBD1 or TRBD2 (5 bases each). Trimming shortened V by 11 bases and J by 10 bases, and 15 bases separated the two germline ends. This CDR3 region has 11 residues. Per the germline V gene, CDR1 is LNHDA and CDR2 is SQIVND (reference sequence). The CDR3 sequence: CASKGEPEQFF. In nucleotides, the CDR3 is TGTGCCTCCAAAGGGGAGCCAGAGCAGTTCTTC. Variable domain in full (rest from reference TRBV19 and TRBJ2-1): DGGITQSPKYLFRKEGQNVTLSCEQNLNHDAMYWYRQDPGQGLRLIYYSQIVNDFQKGDIAEGYSVSREKKESFPLTVTSAQKNPTAFYLCASKGEPEQFFGPGTRLTVL.

In this sample, this clone turned up a few times. The chain recombines TRBV9 with TRBJ2-7; 8 bases are shared with TRBD1. The CDR3 consists of 15 residues. Germline loops: CDR1 SGDLS, CDR2 YYNGEE. J gave up 0 bases and V 2 bases, and 4 bases lay outside the gene matches. CDR3 in DNA: TGTGCCAGCAGCGTGGGACAGGCAGACTCCTACGAGCAGTACTTC. Its translation is CASSVGQADSYEQYF.

The chain carries TRBV11-3 and TRBJ1-1; 7 bases agree with TRBD1. Unmatched junction bases numbered 5, after V lost 1 base and J lost 6 bases. The CDR3 sequence is 14 residues long. In germline, CDR1 is SGHNT, CDR2 YENEEA. This CDR3 reads CASSLGDSKAEAFF. CDR3 sequence (DNA): TGTGCCAGCAGCTTAGGGGACAGTAAAGCTGAAGCTTTCTTT.

This chain connects TRBV7-2 to TRBJ2-3; 9 positions match TRBD2. Germline V gives CDR1 SGHTA, CDR2 FQGNSA. Trimming took 0 bases from V and 4 from J; bases not matched to a gene: 5. The CDR3 extends over 16 amino acids. CDR3 in amino acids: CASSLAAGGLPDTQYF. The CDR3 DNA reads TGTGCCAGCAGCTTAGCGGCGGGAGGGCTGCCAGATACGCAGTATTTT.